This TCR beta chain was sequenced in a study of T cells after yellow fever vaccination. Study at large: Those fractions that held only low numbers of cells were prepared using the SMART-Seq v4 Ultra Low Input RNA kit.

TCRdb independently ran MiXCR on the 5' RACE reads; one entry per CDR3 protein. The sample contains approximately 610,000 distinct CDR3 sequences, 17% of which appear only once. Trimming took 5 bases from V and 4 from J; bases not matched to a gene: 2. This CDR3 comprises 15 residues. The germline CDR1 and CDR2 sequences are SGDLS and YYNGEE. The chain uses TRBV9 and TRBJ2-2; 13 nucleotides match TRBD2. Sequenced here: PBMCs, sampled more than 4 days after the first yellow fever vaccination. The receptor comes from a man aged 18 to 30 who received the YFV17D yellow fever vaccine. In DNA form, the CDR3 reads TGTGCCAGCAGTACTAGCGGGGGGGCCACCGGGGAGCTGTTTTTT. It codes for CASSTSGGATGELFF.